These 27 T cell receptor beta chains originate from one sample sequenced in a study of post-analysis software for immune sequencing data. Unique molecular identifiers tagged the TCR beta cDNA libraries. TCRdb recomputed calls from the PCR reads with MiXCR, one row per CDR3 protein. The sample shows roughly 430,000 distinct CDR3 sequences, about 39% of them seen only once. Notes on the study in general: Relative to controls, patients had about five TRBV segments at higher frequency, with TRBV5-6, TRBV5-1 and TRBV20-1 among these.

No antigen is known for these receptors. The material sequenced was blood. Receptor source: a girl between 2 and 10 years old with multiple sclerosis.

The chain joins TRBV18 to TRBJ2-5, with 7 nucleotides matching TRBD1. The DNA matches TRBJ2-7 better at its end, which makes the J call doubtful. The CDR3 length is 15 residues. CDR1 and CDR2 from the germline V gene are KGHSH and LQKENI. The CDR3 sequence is CASSRSPGQPYEQYF. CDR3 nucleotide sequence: TGTGCCAGCTCACGGTCGCCGGGACAGCCCTACGAGCAGTACTTC.

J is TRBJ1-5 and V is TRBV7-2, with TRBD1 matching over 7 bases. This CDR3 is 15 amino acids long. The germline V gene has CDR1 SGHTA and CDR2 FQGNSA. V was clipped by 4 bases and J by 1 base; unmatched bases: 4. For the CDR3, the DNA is TGTGCCAGCAGCTGGGGGACAGTGAGCAATCAGCCCCAGCATTTT. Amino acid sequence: CASSWGTVSNQPQHF.

CDR3 nucleotide sequence: TGTGCCAGAAGCTTACTAGCGGGAGGGCCAGATACGCAGTATTTT. As protein: CARSLLAGGPDTQYF. The chain employs TRBV5-3 and TRBJ2-3; 13 nucleotides align to TRBD2. TRBV5-3 is reported as an ORF; its role is uncertain. J was trimmed by 4 bases and V by 2 bases; bases with no gene match: 1. The CDR3 is 15 residues long.

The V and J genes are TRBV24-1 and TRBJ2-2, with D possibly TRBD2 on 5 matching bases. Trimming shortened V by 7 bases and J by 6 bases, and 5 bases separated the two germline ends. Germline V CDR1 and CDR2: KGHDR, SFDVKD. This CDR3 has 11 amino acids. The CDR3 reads CATREAGELFF. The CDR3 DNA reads TGTGCCACCAGGGAGGCCGGGGAGCTGTTTTTT.

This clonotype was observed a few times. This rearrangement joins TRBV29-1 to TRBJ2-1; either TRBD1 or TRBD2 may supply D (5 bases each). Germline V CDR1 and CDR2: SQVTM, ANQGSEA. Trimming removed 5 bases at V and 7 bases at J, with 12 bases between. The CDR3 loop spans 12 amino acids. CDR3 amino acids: CSVSGTLNEQFF. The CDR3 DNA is TGCAGCGTTTCCGGGACGTTAAATGAGCAGTTCTTC.

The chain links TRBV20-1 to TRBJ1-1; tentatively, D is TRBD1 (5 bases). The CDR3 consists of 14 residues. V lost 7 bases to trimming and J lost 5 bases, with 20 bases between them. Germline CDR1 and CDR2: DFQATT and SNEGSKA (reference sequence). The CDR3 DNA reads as TGCAGTGGCAAGCCTACAGGCGTTGCTACTGAAGCTTTCTTT. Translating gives CSGKPTGVATEAFF.

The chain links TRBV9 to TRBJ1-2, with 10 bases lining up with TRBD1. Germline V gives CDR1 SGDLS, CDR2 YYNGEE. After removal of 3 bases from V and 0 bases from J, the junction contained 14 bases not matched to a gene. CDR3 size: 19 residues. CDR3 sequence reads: CASSAAWDRGAKTNYGYTF. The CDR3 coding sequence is TGTGCCAGCAGCGCTGCTTGGGACAGGGGCGCCAAAACTAACTATGGCTACACCTTC.

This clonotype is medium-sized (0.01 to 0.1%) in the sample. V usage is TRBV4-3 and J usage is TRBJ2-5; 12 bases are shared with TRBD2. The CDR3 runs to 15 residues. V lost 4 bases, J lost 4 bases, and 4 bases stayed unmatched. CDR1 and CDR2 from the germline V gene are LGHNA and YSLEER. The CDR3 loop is CASSLTSGRGETQYF. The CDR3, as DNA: TGCGCCAGCAGCCTGACTAGCGGGAGAGGAGAGACCCAGTACTTC.

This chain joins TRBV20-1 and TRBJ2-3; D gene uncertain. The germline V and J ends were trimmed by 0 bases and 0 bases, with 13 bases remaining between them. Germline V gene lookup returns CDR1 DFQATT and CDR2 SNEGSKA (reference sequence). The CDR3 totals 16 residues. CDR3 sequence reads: CSARDPKRASTDTQYF. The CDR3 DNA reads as TGCAGTGCTAGAGACCCTAAAAGGGCAAGCACAGATACGCAGTATTTT.

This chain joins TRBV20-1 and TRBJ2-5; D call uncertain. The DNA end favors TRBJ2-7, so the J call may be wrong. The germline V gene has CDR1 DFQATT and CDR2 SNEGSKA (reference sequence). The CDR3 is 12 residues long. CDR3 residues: CSARDEKYEQYF. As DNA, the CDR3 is TGCAGTGCTAGAGATGAAAAATACGAGCAGTACTTC.

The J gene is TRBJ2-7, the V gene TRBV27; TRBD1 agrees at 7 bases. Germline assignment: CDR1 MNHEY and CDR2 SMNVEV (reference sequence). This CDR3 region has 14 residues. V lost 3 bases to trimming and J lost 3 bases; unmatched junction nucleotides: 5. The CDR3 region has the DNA TGTGCCAGCAGTTTCAGACAGGGAAACTACGAGCAGTACTTC. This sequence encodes CASSFRQGNYEQYF.

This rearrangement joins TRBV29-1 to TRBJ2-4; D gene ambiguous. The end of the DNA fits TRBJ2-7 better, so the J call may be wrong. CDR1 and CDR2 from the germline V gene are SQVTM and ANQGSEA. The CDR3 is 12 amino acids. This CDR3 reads CSVPSGPYEQYF. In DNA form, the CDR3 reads TGCAGCGTTCCCAGTGGCCCTTACGAGCAGTACTTC.

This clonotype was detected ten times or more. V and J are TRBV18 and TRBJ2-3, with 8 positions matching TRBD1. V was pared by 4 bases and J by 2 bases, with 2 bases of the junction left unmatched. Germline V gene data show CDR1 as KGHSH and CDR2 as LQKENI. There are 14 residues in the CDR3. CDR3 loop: CASSRQGYTDTQYF. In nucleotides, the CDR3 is TGTGCCAGCTCACGACAGGGGTACACAGATACGCAGTATTTT.

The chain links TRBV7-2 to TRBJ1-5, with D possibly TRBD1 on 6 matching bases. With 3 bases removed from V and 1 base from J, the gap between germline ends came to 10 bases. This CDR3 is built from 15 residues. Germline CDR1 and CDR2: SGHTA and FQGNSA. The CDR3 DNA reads TGTGCCAGCAGCTTCCCAGGGGCGAGCAATCAGCCCCAGCATTTT. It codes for CASSFPGASNQPQHF.

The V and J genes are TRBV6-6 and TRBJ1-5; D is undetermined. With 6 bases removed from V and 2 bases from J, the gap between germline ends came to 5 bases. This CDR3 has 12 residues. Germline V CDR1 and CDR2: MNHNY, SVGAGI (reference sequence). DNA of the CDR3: TGTGCCAGCAGCTTCCGCAATCAGCCCCAGCATTTT. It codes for CASSFRNQPQHF.

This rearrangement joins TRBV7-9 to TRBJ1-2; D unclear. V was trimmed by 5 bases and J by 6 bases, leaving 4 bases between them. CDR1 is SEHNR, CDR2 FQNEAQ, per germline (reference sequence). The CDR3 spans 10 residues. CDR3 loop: CASSLNGYTF. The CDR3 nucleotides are TGTGCCAGCAGCCTCAATGGCTACACCTTC.

In nucleotides, the CDR3 is TGCAGTACCCGGGACCTCTCAAACTATGGCTACACCTTC. Translating gives CSTRDLSNYGYTF. This chain connects TRBV20-1 to TRBJ1-2; D is perhaps TRBD1 (5 bases). The germline V and J ends were trimmed by 8 bases and 2 bases, with 15 bases remaining between them. Germline V lookup: CDR1 DFQATT, CDR2 SNEGSKA (reference sequence). The CDR3 spans 13 residues.

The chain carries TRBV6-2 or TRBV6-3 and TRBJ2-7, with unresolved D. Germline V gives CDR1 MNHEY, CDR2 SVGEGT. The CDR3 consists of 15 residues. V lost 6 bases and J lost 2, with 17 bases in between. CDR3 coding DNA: TGTGCCAGCAGCCCTGGAACAGAGATCCCCTACGAGCAGTACTTC. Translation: CASSPGTEIPYEQYF.

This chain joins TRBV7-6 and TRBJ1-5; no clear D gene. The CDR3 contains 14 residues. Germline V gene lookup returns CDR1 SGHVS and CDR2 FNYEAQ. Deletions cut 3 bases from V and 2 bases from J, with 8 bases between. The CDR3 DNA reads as TGTGCCAGCAGCTTGATTACGGGCAATCAGCCCCAGCATTTT. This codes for CASSLITGNQPQHF.

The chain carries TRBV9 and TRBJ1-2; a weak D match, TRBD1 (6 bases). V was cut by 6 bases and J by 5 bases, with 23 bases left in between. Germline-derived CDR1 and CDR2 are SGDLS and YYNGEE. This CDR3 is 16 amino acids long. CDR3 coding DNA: TGTGCCAGCAACCATCCGCTGCGGACAGACTATTATGGCTACACCTTC. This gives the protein CASNHPLRTDYYGYTF.

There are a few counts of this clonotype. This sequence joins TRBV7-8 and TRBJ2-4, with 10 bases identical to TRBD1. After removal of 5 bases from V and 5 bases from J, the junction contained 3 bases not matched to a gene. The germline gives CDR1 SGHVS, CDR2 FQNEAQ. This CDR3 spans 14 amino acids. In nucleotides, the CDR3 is TGTGCCAGCAGCGGCGGGACAGGGGAAAACATTCAGTACTTC. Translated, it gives CASSGGTGENIQYF.

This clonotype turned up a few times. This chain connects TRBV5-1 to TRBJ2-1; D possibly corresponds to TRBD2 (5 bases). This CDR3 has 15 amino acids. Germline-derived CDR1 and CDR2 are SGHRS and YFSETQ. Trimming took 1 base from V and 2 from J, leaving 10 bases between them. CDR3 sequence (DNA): TGCGCCAGCAGCTTGCAGGACTGGACCTACAATGAGCAGTTCTTC. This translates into CASSLQDWTYNEQFF. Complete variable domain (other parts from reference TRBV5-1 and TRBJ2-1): KAGVTQTPRYLIKTRGQQVTLSCSPISGHRSVSWYQQTPGQGLQFLFEYFSETQRNKGNFPGRFSGRQFSNSRSEMNVSTLELGDSALYLCASSLQDWTYNEQFFGPGTRLTVL.

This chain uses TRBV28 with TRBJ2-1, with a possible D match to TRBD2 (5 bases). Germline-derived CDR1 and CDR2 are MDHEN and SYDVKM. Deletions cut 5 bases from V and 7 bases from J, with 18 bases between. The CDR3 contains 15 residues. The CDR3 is CASSDNRDYSNEQFF. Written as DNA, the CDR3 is TGTGCCAGCAGTGATAACCGAGACTACTCTAATGAGCAGTTCTTC.

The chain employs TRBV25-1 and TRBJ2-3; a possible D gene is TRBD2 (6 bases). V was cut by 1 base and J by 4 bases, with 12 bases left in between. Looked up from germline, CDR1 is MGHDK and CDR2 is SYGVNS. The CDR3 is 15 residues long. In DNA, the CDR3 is TGTGCCAGCAGTGAATGGGCGGGGCTATCAGATACGCAGTATTTT. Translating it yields CASSEWAGLSDTQYF. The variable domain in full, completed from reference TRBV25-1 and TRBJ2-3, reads EADIYQTPRYLVIGTGKKITLECSQTMGHDKMYWYQQDPGMELHLIHYSYGVNSTEKGDLSSESTVSRIRTEHFPLTLESARPSHTSQYLCASSEWAGLSDTQYFGPGTRLTVL.

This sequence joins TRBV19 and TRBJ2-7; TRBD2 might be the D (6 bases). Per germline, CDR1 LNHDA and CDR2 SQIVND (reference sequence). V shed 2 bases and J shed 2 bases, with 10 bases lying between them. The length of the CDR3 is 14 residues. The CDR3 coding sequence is TGTGCCAGTAGTATAATAGCGGAGGCCTACGAGCAGTACTTC. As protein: CASSIIAEAYEQYF.

The CDR3 sequence: CASSLGAIGYTF. CDR3 nucleotides: TGTGCCAGCAGCCTAGGGGCGATCGGCTACACCTTC. The chain joins TRBV7-9 to TRBJ1-2, with D perhaps matching TRBD1 (5 bases). The CDR3 sequence is 12 residues long. Germline V lookup: CDR1 SEHNR, CDR2 FQNEAQ (reference sequence). Between the trimmed V and J ends, which lost 5 bases and 8 bases, there was a span of 12 bases.

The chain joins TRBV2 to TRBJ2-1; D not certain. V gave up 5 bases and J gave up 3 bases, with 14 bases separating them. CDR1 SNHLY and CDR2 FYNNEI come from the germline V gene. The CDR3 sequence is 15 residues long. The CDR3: CASSTVGQLYNEQFF. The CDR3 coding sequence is TGTGCCAGCAGTACAGTAGGGCAGCTCTACAATGAGCAGTTCTTC.